The 18 T cell receptor beta chains listed next were all sequenced from one sample in a study of T cell responses to AZD1222 COVID-19 vaccine. Data came from immunoSEQ multiplex PCR; TCRdb stores just in-frame clones and leaves some out. The table shows over 100,000 clones, with approximately 90% occurring only once. Sample: peripheral blood, taken on day 0 of AZD1222 vaccination. Receptor source: an adult in good health.

The chain couples TRBV28 to TRBJ2-2, with 7 bases lining up with TRBD1. The CDR3 sequence is 15 residues long. After removal of 5 bases from V and 6 bases from J, the junction contained 9 bases not matched to a gene. CDR1 and CDR2 (germline): MDHEN, SYDVKM. CDR3 sequence: CASSPHRTGAGELFF. In DNA form, the CDR3 reads TGTGCCAGCAGTCCCCATCGGACAGGCGCCGGGGAGCTGTTTTTT.

This rearrangement joins TRBV15 to TRBJ1-4, with 8 bases identical to TRBD1. The CDR3 totals 15 residues. The germline gives CDR1 LNHNV, CDR2 YYDKDF (reference sequence). The trim removed 6 bases at V and 3 bases at J, leaving 6 bases unmatched. CDR3 bases: TGTGCCACCAGTTATACGACAGGGGCTAATGAAAAACTGTTTTTT. Translated, it gives CATSYTTGANEKLFF.

The V call is TRBV10-3, the J call TRBJ2-7; possibly TRBD2 for D (7 bases). In germline, CDR1 is ENHRY, CDR2 SYGVKD. V lost 8 bases and J 8 bases, leaving 16 bases between the germline ends. The CDR3 is 12 residues long. The chain's CDR3 is CAIWGGGSKQYF. In DNA form, the CDR3 reads TGTGCCATCTGGGGCGGGGGCTCGAAGCAGTACTTC.

The chain uses TRBV5-1 and TRBJ1-1; 7 nucleotides match TRBD1. The junction had 7 bases not matched to a gene; V was cut back by 4 bases and J by 4 bases. Looked up from germline, CDR1 is SGHRS and CDR2 is YFSETQ. The CDR3 consists of 14 residues. The CDR3 loop reads CASSIQGGSTEAFF. CDR3 DNA sequence: TGCGCCAGCAGCATTCAGGGGGGATCCACTGAAGCTTTCTTT.

DNA of the CDR3: TGTGCCAGCAGCTTTCACGGACAGCCGTCAAAAGAGACCCAGTACTTC. It translates to CASSFHGQPSKETQYF. The V gene is TRBV3-1 (or the pseudogene TRBV3-2), the J gene TRBJ2-5; TRBD1 is a possible D gene (6 bases). Germline loops: CDR1 LGHDT, CDR2 YNNKEL (reference sequence). Deletions cut 5 bases from V and 3 bases from J, with 19 bases between. CDR3 length equals 16 residues.

The chain carries TRBV28 and TRBJ2-7; D remains unclear. Per germline, CDR1 MDHEN and CDR2 SYDVKM. CDR3 size: 11 residues. Trimming removed 1 base from V and 6 bases from J, with 4 bases in between. The CDR3 region is CASSLYSEQYF. CDR3 bases: TGTGCCAGCAGTTTATACTCCGAGCAGTACTTC.

The chain carries TRBV7-9 and TRBJ1-2; D is unclear. The CDR3 is made up of 12 amino acids. V was clipped by 6 bases and J by 8 bases, with 13 bases between them. Looked up from germline, CDR1 is SEHNR and CDR2 is FQNEAQ (reference sequence). The CDR3 nucleotides read TGTGCCAGCAGAGAGGAGGGCGGAGGCTACACCTTC. It codes for CASREEGGGYTF.

The chain employs TRBV11-2 and TRBJ2-5; the D gene is possibly TRBD2 (5 bases). V was trimmed by 5 bases and J by 3 bases, leaving 22 bases between them. CDR3 length: 17 amino acids. Per the germline V gene, CDR1 is SGHAT and CDR2 is FQNNGV. The CDR3 bases are TGTGCCAGCAGCCCTTCCCGCCGTGAGAGGGCAAAAGAGACCCAGTACTTC. It encodes CASSPSRRERAKETQYF.

The genes are TRBV5-1 and TRBJ2-7; TRBD1 might be the D (5 bases). Germline CDR1 SGHRS, CDR2 YFSETQ. The CDR3 is 15 residues long. The V end lost 0 bases, the J end lost 1 base, and 11 bases lay between the germline ends. CDR3 region: CASSLGRGGSYEQYF. The CDR3 DNA follows: TGCGCCAGCAGCTTGGGTAGGGGTGGGTCCTACGAGCAGTACTTC.

This chain joins TRBV9 and TRBJ1-3; tentatively, D is TRBD1 (6 bases). V lost 0 bases and J 3 bases, leaving 13 bases between the germline ends. Germline V gives CDR1 SGDLS, CDR2 YYNGEE. The CDR3 sequence is 16 residues long. CDR3 in amino acids: CASSVAGGGGGNTIYF. In DNA, the CDR3 is TGTGCCAGCAGCGTAGCTGGGGGGGGCGGTGGAAACACCATATATTTT.

The chain has TRBV18 and TRBJ1-6, with no clear D. Germline CDR1 is KGHSH and CDR2 is LQKENI. V was shortened by 3 bases and J by 6 bases, with 12 bases between the two germline ends. The CDR3 consists of 15 residues. CDR3 bases: TGTGCCAGCTCACCGGTAACGGACCGTAATTCACCCCTCCACTTT. Translating gives CASSPVTDRNSPLHF.

The chain links TRBV3-1 (or the pseudogene TRBV3-2) to TRBJ2-5, with D possibly TRBD1 on 6 matching bases. The CDR3 runs to 12 residues. Trimming stripped 3 bases from V and 7 bases from J, with 9 bases between. Germline lookup yields CDR1 LGHDT and CDR2 YNNKEL (reference sequence). The CDR3 bases are TGTGCCAGCAGCCAGCACAGGGTGACCCAGTACTTC. Translated, it gives CASSQHRVTQYF.

This chain connects TRBV11-2 to TRBJ1-4; possible D gene TRBD1, 5 bases. From germline, CDR1 is SGHAT and CDR2 FQNNGV. The ends were cut back, 4 bases at V and 8 bases at J, with 17 bases in the middle. This CDR3 comprises 15 residues. The CDR3 region has the DNA TGTGCCAGCAGCTCCCCAGCGGGGGGGGTGGAAAAACTGTTTTTT. Residues: CASSSPAGGVEKLFF.

This chain uses TRBV20-1 with TRBJ1-5; D uncertain. The CDR3 sequence is 14 residues long. Germline assignment: CDR1 DFQATT and CDR2 SNEGSKA (reference sequence). The V gene lost 3 bases and the J gene lost 6 bases, with 15 bases spanning the gap. CDR3 sequence: CSASGGGSGQPQHF. Written as DNA, the CDR3 is TGCAGTGCTAGTGGTGGAGGGAGCGGTCAGCCCCAGCATTTT.

There are a few counts of this clone. The chain recombines TRBV25-1 with TRBJ2-5, with D perhaps TRBD1 or TRBD2 (6 bases each). Trimming pared 6 bases from V and 5 bases from J, leaving 13 bases between. The CDR3 has 13 residues. The V gene's germline CDR1 is MGHDK and CDR2 SYGVNS. In DNA form, the CDR3 reads TGTGCCAGCAGGGAGGGGGAAGGGGAGACCCAGTACTTC. The encoded protein is CASREGEGETQYF.

CDR3 region: CASQLGASGANVLTF. The CDR3 coding sequence is TGCGCCAGCCAATTAGGGGCGTCCGGGGCCAACGTCCTGACTTTC. This chain uses TRBV5-1 with TRBJ2-6, with a weak D call TRBD1 (5 bases). In germline, CDR1 is SGHRS, CDR2 YFSETQ. Trimming took 7 bases from V and 4 from J, leaving 15 bases between them. The CDR3 is made up of 15 amino acids. Using reference TRBV5-1 and TRBJ2-6 for the parts outside the CDR3, the full variable domain is KAGVTQTPRYLIKTRGQQVTLSCSPISGHRSVSWYQQTPGQGLQFLFEYFSETQRNKGNFPGRFSGRQFSNSRSEMNVSTLELGDSALYLCASQLGASGANVLTFGAGSRLTVL.

The chain is built from TRBV7-3 and TRBJ2-5; perhaps TRBD1 as D (5 bases). CDR3 size: 15 residues. The V end lost 2 bases, the J end lost 5 bases, and 15 bases lay between the germline ends. CDR1 and CDR2 from the germline V gene are SGHTA and FQGTGA. The CDR3 DNA reads TGTGCCAGCAGCTTACAGGGTGGGGATACGGAGACCCAGTACTTC. Its protein product is CASSLQGGDTETQYF.

This clone showed up just once. The chain employs TRBV7-9 and TRBJ1-2; 7 nucleotides agree with TRBD1. The germline V gene encodes CDR1 SEHNR and CDR2 FQNEAQ (reference sequence). There are 15 residues in the CDR3. V dropped 3 bases and J dropped 4; count of bases not matched to a gene: 8. CDR3 bases: TGTGCCAGCAGCTTTTACTCGGGACAGATCTATGGCTACACCTTC. This translates into CASSFYSGQIYGYTF. The full variable domain, completed using reference TRBV7-9 and TRBJ1-2, is DTGVSQNPRHKITKRGQNVTFRCDPISEHNRLYWYRQTLGQGPEFLTYFQNEAQLEKSRLLSDRFSAERPKGSFSTLEIQRTEQGDSAMYLCASSFYSGQIYGYTFGSGTRLTVV.